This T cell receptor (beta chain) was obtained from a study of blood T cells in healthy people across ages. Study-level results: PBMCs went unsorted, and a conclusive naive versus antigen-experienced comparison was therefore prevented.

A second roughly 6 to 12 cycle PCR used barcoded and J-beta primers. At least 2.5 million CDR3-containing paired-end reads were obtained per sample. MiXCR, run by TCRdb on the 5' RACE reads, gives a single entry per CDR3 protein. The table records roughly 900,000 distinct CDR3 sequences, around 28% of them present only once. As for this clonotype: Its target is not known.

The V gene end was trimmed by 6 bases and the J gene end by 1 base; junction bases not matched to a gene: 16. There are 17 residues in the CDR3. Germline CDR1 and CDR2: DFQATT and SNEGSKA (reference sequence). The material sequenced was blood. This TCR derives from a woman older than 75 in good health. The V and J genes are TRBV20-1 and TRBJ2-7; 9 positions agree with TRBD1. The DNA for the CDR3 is TGCAGTGCGACGCCCGGGACAGGGAAAGTTTTTTCCTACGAGCAGTACTTC. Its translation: CSATPGTGKVFSYEQYF.